The present TCR beta chain was sequenced within a study of blood T cell repertoires in COVID-19. Clones were read by immunoSEQ multiplex PCR, and TCRdb kept only the in-frame ones, dropping some. The data show more than 400,000 clones, with 75% to 90% seen just once and about 0.7% held by the top ten. This TCR was recovered from a young woman who had recovered from COVID-19. Sequencing input: PBMCs or T cells enriched from blood (not recorded which).

CDR3 sequence: CASSQRTGRIVPNTEAFF. In DNA, the CDR3 is TGCGCCAGCAGCCAACGGACAGGGAGGATAGTTCCCAACACTGAAGCTTTCTTT. The rearrangement uses TRBV4-1 and TRBJ1-1; TRBD1 matches 8 bases. This CDR3 has 18 residues. The V and J ends lost 2 bases and 2 bases, in that order; junction bases with no gene match: 13. CDR1 is MGHRA, CDR2 YSYEKL, per germline.